This T cell receptor (beta chain) was identified during a study of beta chain features in type 1 diabetes. The CDR3 is 14 residues long. The germline gives CDR1 SGHTA, CDR2 FQGNSA. Expressed TCRB transcripts got sequenced, as all isolated RNA was reverse transcribed. Measured with immunoSEQ multiplex PCR; TCRdb has only the in-frame clones, and not every one. The sample includes about 290,000 clones, about 8.5% of them seen just once. With respect to this clone: A read error may account for a junction end that differs from germline.

The receptor's source is a woman younger than 30 in good health. The chain has TRBV7-2 and TRBJ1-4, with 7 bases aligning to TRBD1. The sample was central memory CD4+ T cells from blood. The CDR3 DNA reads as TGTGCCAGCAGCTTAGACCTCCGGGACAGCCGTAGGGTATTT. Amino acids: CASSLDLRDSRRVF.